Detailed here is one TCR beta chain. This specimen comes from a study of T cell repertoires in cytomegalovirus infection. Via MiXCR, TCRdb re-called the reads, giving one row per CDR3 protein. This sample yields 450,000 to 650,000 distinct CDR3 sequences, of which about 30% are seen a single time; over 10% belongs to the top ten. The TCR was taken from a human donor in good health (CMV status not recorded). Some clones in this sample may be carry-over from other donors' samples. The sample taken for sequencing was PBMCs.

The CDR3 loop is CATFERETQYF. CDR3 nucleotides: TGTGCCACCTTCGAAAGGGAGACCCAGTACTTC. The chain has TRBV11-2 and TRBJ2-5; D is undetermined. Trimming pared 10 bases from V and 5 bases from J, leaving 11 bases between. In germline, CDR1 is SGHAT, CDR2 FQNNGV. CDR3 size: 11 residues.